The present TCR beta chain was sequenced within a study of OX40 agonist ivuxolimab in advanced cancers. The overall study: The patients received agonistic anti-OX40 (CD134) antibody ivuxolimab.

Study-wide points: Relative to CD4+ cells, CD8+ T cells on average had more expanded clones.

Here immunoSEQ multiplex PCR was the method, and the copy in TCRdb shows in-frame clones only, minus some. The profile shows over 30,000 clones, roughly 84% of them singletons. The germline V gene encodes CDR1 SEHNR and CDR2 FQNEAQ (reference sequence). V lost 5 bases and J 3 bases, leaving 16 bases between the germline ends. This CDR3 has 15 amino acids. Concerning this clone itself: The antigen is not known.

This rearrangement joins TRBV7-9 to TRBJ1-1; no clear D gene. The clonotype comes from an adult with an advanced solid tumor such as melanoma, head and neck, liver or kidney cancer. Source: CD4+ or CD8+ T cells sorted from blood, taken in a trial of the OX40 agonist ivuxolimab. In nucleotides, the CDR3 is TGTGCCAGCAGCATTCAGAGCCCGGCGGACACTGAAGCTTTCTTT. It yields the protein CASSIQSPADTEAFF.